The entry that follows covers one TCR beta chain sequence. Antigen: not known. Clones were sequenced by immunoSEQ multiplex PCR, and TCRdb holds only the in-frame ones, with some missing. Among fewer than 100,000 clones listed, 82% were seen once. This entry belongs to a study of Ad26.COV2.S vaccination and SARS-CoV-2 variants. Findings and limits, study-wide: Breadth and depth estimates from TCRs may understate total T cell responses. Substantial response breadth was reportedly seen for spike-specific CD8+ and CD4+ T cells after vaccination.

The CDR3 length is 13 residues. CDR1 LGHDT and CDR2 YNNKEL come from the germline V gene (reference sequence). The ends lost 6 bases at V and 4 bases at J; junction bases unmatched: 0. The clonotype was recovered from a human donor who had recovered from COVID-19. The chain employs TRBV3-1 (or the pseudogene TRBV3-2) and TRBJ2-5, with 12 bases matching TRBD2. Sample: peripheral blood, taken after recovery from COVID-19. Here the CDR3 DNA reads TGTGCCAGCAGGACTAGCGGGAGAGAGACCCAGTACTTC. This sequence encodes CASRTSGRETQYF.